In its sample, the clone carrying this T cell receptor (beta chain) was seen many times. The data belong to a study of blood T cells in healthy people across ages. This CDR3 contains 14 residues. Germline assignment: CDR1 SGDLS and CDR2 YYNGEE. V was cut by 4 bases and J by 4 bases, with 15 bases left in between. Next came a second PCR, run for roughly 7 to 12 cycles, which used a sample-barcoded 5' primer along with a J-beta primer mix. TCRdb fed the 5' RACE reads into MiXCR, producing one record per CDR3 protein. The table lists more than 750,000 distinct CDR3 sequences, around 29% of them singletons, with around 9.6% in the top ten. The same sample was also used in a study of T cells of mothers and their children. That paper adds: At a sensitivity of about 100 clones per million clonotypes, no persistent microchimeric T cell clones appeared.

This clonotype was sampled from a middle-aged woman in good health. The chain uses TRBV9 and TRBJ2-7; no definite D call. Sequencing was carried out using blood. The DNA of the CDR3 is TGTGCCAGCAGCTACGGGTCGACGAGTTACGAGCAGTACTTC. It yields the protein CASSYGSTSYEQYF.